Below, one T cell receptor (beta chain) is given with its context. Antigen: not known. The germline CDR1 and CDR2 sequences are SGHTA and FQGNSA. The CDR3 length is 12 residues. Trimming cost V 1 base and J 5 bases, with 5 bases left between them. The data derive from a study of OX40 agonist ivuxolimab in advanced cancers. On the study more broadly: Patients were treated with ivuxolimab, an agonistic anti-OX40 (CD134) antibody.

Study-level points and caveats: At doses 0.1 to 3.0 mg/kg, CD4+ and CD8+ clones expanded.

Sequencing used immunoSEQ multiplex PCR; TCRdb keeps in-frame clones, though not all of them. This sample has roughly 19,000 clones; roughly 80% occur once, and the top ten carry about 3.7%. The source is an adult with an advanced solid tumor such as melanoma, head and neck, liver or kidney cancer. Here the sequenced sample was CD4+ or CD8+ T cells sorted from blood, taken in a trial of the OX40 agonist ivuxolimab. The chain has TRBV7-2 and TRBJ2-5; D not certain. The DNA for the CDR3 is TGTGCCAGCAGCTTAGTTCTCGAGACCCAGTACTTC. This gives the protein CASSLVLETQYF.